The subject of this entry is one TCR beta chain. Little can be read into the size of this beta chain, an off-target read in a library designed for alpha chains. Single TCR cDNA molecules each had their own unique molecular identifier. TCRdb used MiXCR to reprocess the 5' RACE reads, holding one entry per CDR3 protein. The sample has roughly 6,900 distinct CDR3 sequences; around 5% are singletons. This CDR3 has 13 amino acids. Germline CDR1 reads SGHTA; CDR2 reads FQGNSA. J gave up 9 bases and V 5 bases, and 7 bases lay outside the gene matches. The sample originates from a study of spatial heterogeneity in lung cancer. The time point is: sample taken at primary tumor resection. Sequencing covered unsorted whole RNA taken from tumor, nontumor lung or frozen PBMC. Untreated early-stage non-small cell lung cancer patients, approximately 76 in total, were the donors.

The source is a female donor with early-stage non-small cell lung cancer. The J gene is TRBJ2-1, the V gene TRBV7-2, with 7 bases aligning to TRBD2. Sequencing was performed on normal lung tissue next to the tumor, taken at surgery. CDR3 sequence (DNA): TGTGCCAGCAGCAAGACTAGCATCGGTGAGCAGTTCTTC. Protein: CASSKTSIGEQFF. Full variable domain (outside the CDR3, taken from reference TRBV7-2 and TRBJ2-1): GAGVSQSPSNKVTEKGKDVELRCDPISGHTALYWYRQSLGQGLEFLIYFQGNSAPDKSGLPSDRFSAERTGGSVSTLTIQRTQQEDSAVYLCASSKTSIGEQFFGPGTRLTVL.